This passage covers 28 T cell receptor beta chains from one sample sequenced in a study of cytotoxic CD8 clonotypes in ibrutinib-treated CLL. Clones were read by immunoSEQ multiplex PCR, and TCRdb kept only the in-frame ones, dropping some. The table has some 200,000 clones, more than 65% seen once; the top ten hold 5.5% to 6%. The sample here was PBMCs, taken after 12 months of ibrutinib treatment. Every receptor here comes from a human donor with chronic lymphocytic leukemia.

The chain uses TRBV27 and TRBJ2-5; perhaps D is TRBD1 or TRBD2 (5 bases each). This CDR3 spans 14 amino acids. V was trimmed by 4 bases and J by 5 bases, leaving 14 bases between them. Germline V gene lookup returns CDR1 MNHEY and CDR2 SMNVEV (reference sequence). This CDR3 is CASSWGRGPETQYF. Here the CDR3 DNA reads TGTGCCAGCAGTTGGGGGAGAGGGCCGGAGACCCAGTACTTC.

The V and J genes are TRBV18 and TRBJ2-5; D is possibly TRBD1 (6 bases). Germline-derived CDR1 and CDR2 are KGHSH and LQKENI. This CDR3 spans 14 amino acids. Trimming stripped 5 bases from V and 1 base from J, with 11 bases between. CDR3 DNA sequence: TGTGCCAGCTCATCTCGACAGGTCCAAGAGACCCAGTACTTC. Translated, it gives CASSSRQVQETQYF.

This chain joins TRBV11-2 and TRBJ2-3, with a weak D call TRBD2 (6 bases). Germline CDR1 is SGHAT and CDR2 is FQNNGV. The CDR3 consists of 17 residues. V gave up 2 bases and J gave up 1 base, with 16 bases separating them. The CDR3 nucleotides are TGTGCCAGCAGCTTACGAAAGGACTATGCTGGCACAGATACGCAGTATTTT. This translates into CASSLRKDYAGTDTQYF.

The chain has TRBV29-1 and TRBJ1-5; 8 nucleotides match TRBD1. Germline lookup yields CDR1 SQVTM and CDR2 ANQGSEA. J gave up 3 bases and V 7 bases, and 5 bases lay outside the gene matches. This CDR3 is 13 amino acids long. The CDR3 region is CSARQGNNQPQHF. In DNA, the CDR3 is TGCAGCGCCCGACAGGGGAACAATCAGCCCCAGCATTTT. The whole variable domain, filled in from reference TRBV29-1 and TRBJ1-5, reads SAVISQKPSRDICQRGTSLTIQCQVDSQVTMMFWYRQQPGQSLTLIATANQGSEATYESGFVIDKFPISRPNLTFSTLTVSNMSPEDSSIYLCSARQGNNQPQHFGDGTRLSIL.

The rearrangement uses TRBV30 and TRBJ1-2, with TRBD1 matching over 7 bases. CDR1 is GTSNPN and CDR2 is SVGIG in the germline V gene (reference sequence). V lost 0 bases and J lost 5; bases outside the gene matches: 9. The CDR3 is 15 residues long. CDR3 sequence: CAWSVRGQPPYGYTF. CDR3 DNA: TGTGCCTGGAGTGTGCGGGGACAGCCACCTTATGGCTACACCTTC.

The rearrangement links TRBV5-1 to TRBJ2-5; 10 nucleotides align to TRBD1. Trimming at V came to 4 bases and at J to 5 bases, leaving 8 bases not matched to a gene. This CDR3 region has 15 residues. Per the germline V gene, CDR1 is SGHRS and CDR2 is YFSETQ. In DNA form, the CDR3 reads TGCGCCAGCAGCCTGGCAGGGACAGGGGCTGAGACCCAGTACTTC. As protein: CASSLAGTGAETQYF.

This clone was seen a few times. CDR3 nucleotide sequence: TGTGCCAGCGCCAGGTACTCCTACGAGCAGTACTTC. It specifies CASARYSYEQYF. The chain combines TRBV6-1 with TRBJ2-7, with D unresolved. The germline V and J ends were trimmed by 8 bases and 0 bases, with 8 bases remaining between them. CDR3 length: 12 residues. Germline V gives CDR1 MNHNS, CDR2 SASEGT.

This chain uses TRBV5-1 with TRBJ2-7, with 8 positions matching TRBD2. Trimming at V came to 4 bases and at J to 5 bases, leaving 11 bases not matched to a gene. CDR3 length: 15 residues. Germline lookup yields CDR1 SGHRS and CDR2 YFSETQ. CDR3 loop: CASSLRGASTDEQYF. CDR3 nucleotides: TGCGCCAGCAGCCTGCGGGGGGCTAGCACAGACGAGCAGTACTTC.

The genes are TRBV19 and TRBJ2-7; TRBD1 matches at 8 bases. CDR3 size: 13 residues. Germline trimming cut 9 bases from V and 9 bases from J; bases unmatched to any gene: 13. Germline CDR1 LNHDA, CDR2 SQIVND (reference sequence). The CDR3 reads CASGPGTGIWQYF. The DNA for the CDR3 is TGTGCCAGCGGACCCGGGACAGGTATTTGGCAGTACTTC.

The rearrangement uses TRBV21-1 and TRBJ1-1. TRBV21-1 is listed as a pseudogene. This CDR3 region has 15 residues. Here the CDR3 DNA reads TGTGCCAGCAGCAAAGTGGGCACTATGAACACTGAAGCTTTCTTT. Amino acids: CASSKVGTMNTEAFF.

V is TRBV28 and J is TRBJ2-1, with D possibly TRBD2 on 5 matching bases. The germline gives CDR1 MDHEN, CDR2 SYDVKM. The CDR3 spans 11 residues. Trimming pared 8 bases from V and 4 bases from J, leaving 6 bases between. Here the CDR3 DNA reads TGTGCCAGCTGGGAGTACAATGAGCAGTTCTTC. Translation: CASWEYNEQFF.

This CDR3 reads CASVGFGLAGNEQYF. The CDR3 nucleotides are TGTGCCAGCGTGGGTTTTGGGCTAGCAGGAAACGAGCAGTACTTC. The genes are TRBV28 and TRBJ2-7, with TRBD2 as a possible D gene (5 bases). CDR1 and CDR2 (germline): MDHEN, SYDVKM. Trimming removed 8 bases at V and 5 bases at J, with 22 bases between. The length of the CDR3 is 15 residues.

This sequence joins TRBV7-3 and TRBJ1-1; TRBD1 agrees at 7 bases. Germline-derived CDR1 and CDR2 are SGHTA and FQGTGA. With 5 bases clipped from V and 5 bases from J, the junction kept 5 bases outside the gene matches. The CDR3 contains 13 residues. The CDR3 region is CASSQGGLTEAFF. CDR3 in DNA: TGTGCCAGCAGCCAAGGGGGCTTGACTGAAGCTTTCTTT.

V usage is TRBV7-9 and J usage is TRBJ2-7, with 7 nucleotides matching TRBD1. This CDR3 is built from 12 residues. J lost 5 bases, V lost 5 bases, and 3 bases had no gene match. Looked up from germline, CDR1 is SEHNR and CDR2 is FQNEAQ (reference sequence). In nucleotides, the CDR3 is TGTGCCAGCAGCGAAACAGGGGACGAGCAGTACTTC. This sequence encodes CASSETGDEQYF.

The chain employs TRBV6-4 and TRBJ1-2; 7 bases map to TRBD1. With 0 bases clipped from V and 9 bases from J, the junction kept 19 bases outside the gene matches. From germline, CDR1 is MRHNA and CDR2 SNTAGT. CDR3 length equals 18 residues. CDR3 in amino acids: CASSDSGQGGKGVDSYTF. The CDR3 coding sequence is TGTGCCAGCAGTGACTCGGGGCAGGGGGGAAAGGGCGTTGATAGCTACACCTTC.

This clone was observed a handful of times. This chain joins TRBV27 and TRBJ2-7; the match to TRBD1 covers 7 bases. Germline V lookup: CDR1 MNHEY, CDR2 SMNVEV (reference sequence). The CDR3 is 14 residues long. V was clipped by 6 bases and J by 1 base; unmatched bases: 6. The CDR3 DNA sequence: TGTGCCAGCAGGACAGGGTTTCCATCCTACGAGCAGTACTTC. It codes for CASRTGFPSYEQYF.

This chain links TRBV5-4 with TRBJ2-1; 8 positions match TRBD2. The germline CDR1 and CDR2 sequences are SGHNT and YYREEE (reference sequence). The ends lost 6 bases at V and 5 bases at J; junction bases unmatched: 13. The CDR3 covers 16 residues. CDR3 loop: CASNRLAGGAHNEQFF. The CDR3 DNA reads as TGTGCCAGCAACCGGCTAGCGGGTGGGGCCCACAATGAGCAGTTCTTC.

The chain couples TRBV6-1 to TRBJ1-1; D remains unclear. V lost 8 bases to trimming and J lost 1 base, with 14 bases between them. The length of the CDR3 is 14 residues. Germline loops: CDR1 MNHNS, CDR2 SASEGT. The CDR3 region has the DNA TGTGCCAGCCCGCATGTCTCGGGGAACACTGAAGCTTTCTTT. This encodes CASPHVSGNTEAFF.

The CDR3 region is CASRMLMGGTEAFF. The CDR3, as DNA: TGTGCCAGCAGGATGCTGATGGGGGGAACTGAAGCTTTCTTT. The chain couples TRBV2 to TRBJ1-1; D perhaps matches TRBD1 (5 bases). CDR1 is SNHLY and CDR2 is FYNNEI in the germline V gene. This CDR3 spans 14 amino acids. V was shortened by 6 bases and J by 5 bases, with 16 bases between the two germline ends.

This clone was seen just once. V and J are TRBV6-5 and TRBJ2-3; D perhaps matches TRBD1 (5 bases). Trimming took 5 bases from V and 0 from J, leaving 9 bases between them. The CDR3 totals 14 residues. CDR1 is MNHEY, CDR2 SVGAGI, per germline. CDR3 DNA sequence: TGTGCCAGCAGTCAGGGATTAAGCACAGATACGCAGTATTTT. Its protein product is CASSQGLSTDTQYF.

The chain carries TRBV5-6 and TRBJ1-3; maybe TRBD1 (5 bases). CDR3 length equals 15 residues. Germline loops: CDR1 SGHDT, CDR2 YYEEEE. V lost 3 bases, J lost 0 bases, and 10 bases lay in between. In DNA, the CDR3 is TGTGCCAGCAGCTGGCAGGGATTCTCTGGAAACACCATATATTTT. Translation gives CASSWQGFSGNTIYF. The full variable domain, its missing parts supplied by reference TRBV5-6 and TRBJ1-3, is DAGVTQSPTHLIKTRGQQVTLRCSPKSGHDTVSWYQQALGQGPQFIFQYYEEEERQRGNFPDRFSGHQFPNYSSELNVNALLLGDSALYLCASSWQGFSGNTIYFGEGSWLTVV.

J is TRBJ1-3 and V is TRBV9; the match to TRBD1 covers 7 bases. V lost 4 bases, J lost 4 bases, and 11 bases stayed unmatched. The CDR3 has 16 residues. Germline CDR1 and CDR2: SGDLS and YYNGEE. CDR3 loop: CASSLSMTGSGNTIYF. CDR3 coding DNA: TGTGCCAGCAGCCTTTCTATGACAGGGTCGGGAAACACCATATATTTT.

J is TRBJ1-4 and V is TRBV6-1, with D possibly TRBD1 on 5 matching bases. CDR1 MNHNS and CDR2 SASEGT come from the germline V gene. Trimming left V 1 base short and J 5 bases short, with 11 bases between. This CDR3 has 15 residues. The CDR3 is CASSEDRRPNEKLFF. The CDR3 nucleotides are TGTGCCAGCAGTGAAGACAGGCGCCCAAATGAAAAACTGTTTTTT.

The sample holds many counts of this clone. The rearrangement links TRBV4-3 to TRBJ2-3; no clear D. Per germline, CDR1 LGHNA and CDR2 YSLEER. Deletions cut 5 bases from V and 5 bases from J, with 20 bases between. The CDR3 totals 16 residues. CDR3 coding DNA: TGCGCCAGCAGCGAATCGGGTCTGATTTCACGAGATACGCAGTATTTT. This gives the protein CASSESGLISRDTQYF.

The V and J genes are TRBV18 and TRBJ1-6; D gene uncertain. Germline V gene sequence: CDR1 KGHSH, CDR2 LQKENI. The V gene lost 6 bases and the J gene lost 8 bases, with 11 bases spanning the gap. This CDR3 contains 13 residues. CDR3 in DNA: TGTGCCAGCTCCCTTCCGGGCTATTCACCCCTCCACTTT. Amino acids: CASSLPGYSPLHF.

V usage is TRBV5-6 and J usage is TRBJ1-6, with 7 positions matching TRBD1. Trimming removed 0 bases from V and 10 bases from J; junction bases left unmatched: 7. Per germline, CDR1 SGHDT and CDR2 YYEEEE. The CDR3 spans 15 residues. This chain's CDR3 is CASSLGQGGVSPLHF. DNA for the CDR3: TGTGCCAGCAGCTTGGGTCAGGGGGGTGTGTCACCCCTCCACTTT.

This clone has a single count. The chain uses TRBV4-2 and TRBJ2-5, with 11 positions matching TRBD1. Losses at the gene ends were 3 bases for V and 2 bases for J; bases not matched to a gene: 5. The CDR3 spans 16 residues. Germline V lookup: CDR1 LGHNA, CDR2 YNFKEQ. The CDR3 DNA follows: TGTGCCAGCAGCCACCACGGGACAGGGGGACAAGAGACCCAGTACTTC. This sequence encodes CASSHHGTGGQETQYF.

The chain joins TRBV30 to TRBJ1-2; D perhaps matches TRBD1 (6 bases). Germline-derived CDR1 and CDR2 are GTSNPN and SVGIG (reference sequence). Deletions cut 3 bases from V and 4 bases from J, with 12 bases between. This CDR3 is built from 13 residues. CDR3 residues: CAWSGGHRYGYTF. CDR3 DNA sequence: TGTGCCTGGAGCGGGGGACACCGCTATGGCTACACCTTC.